The source of this T cell receptor (beta chain) is a study of T cell clonality in common variable immunodeficiency. Sequenced by immunoSEQ multiplex PCR; TCRdb stores in-frame clones only, minus some. The sample yields 40,000 to 55,000 clones, without any singletons. The length of the CDR3 is 14 residues. The germline gives CDR1 SGHTA, CDR2 FQGNSA. V lost 4 bases, J lost 5 bases, and 12 bases lay in between. This clone has at least ten counts. The observed sequence ends 3 residues before the CDR3 terminus, with the missing tail filled in from the germline J gene. This TCR derives from a person aged 18-70 years in good health. The gene calls are TRBV7-2 and TRBJ2-1; D is perhaps TRBD2 (6 bases). Sequences were obtained from peripheral blood mononuclear cells. Partial CDR3 DNA: TGTGCCAGCAGCTCGGGGACTTGGGACAATGAG. Encoded protein: CASSSGTWDNE. The CDR3 in its entirety is CASSSGTWDNEQFF.